This T cell receptor (beta chain) came from a study of blood T cell repertoires in COVID-19. The germline V and J ends were trimmed by 5 bases and 5 bases, with 12 bases remaining between them. Germline assignment: CDR1 LNHDA and CDR2 SQIVND (reference sequence). This CDR3 is 13 amino acids long. Sequencing used immunoSEQ multiplex PCR; TCRdb keeps in-frame clones, though not all of them. Here the sample spans about 39,000 clones, approximately 85% being singletons. The V and J genes are TRBV19 and TRBJ1-1; D is perhaps TRBD1 (6 bases). The specimen was peripheral blood. This TCR was sampled from a man aged 55-75 years with acute or convalescent COVID-19. The CDR3: CASSQQGKTEAFF. For the CDR3, the DNA is TGTGCCAGTAGTCAACAGGGTAAGACTGAAGCTTTCTTT.